Listed below are T cell receptor beta chains from one sample, sequenced in a study of identical twins. TCRdb independently ran MiXCR on the 5' RACE reads; one entry per CDR3 protein. The table has 700,000 or so distinct CDR3 sequences, about 9.4% seen once; the top ten hold 0.98%. This sample also appeared in a second study, on yellow fever vaccine responses in identical twins.

The sequenced material came from PBMCs. These receptors were collected from a woman aged 18-35 years in good health. CDR3s include the opening cysteine and the closing phenylalanine or tryptophan. The D gene is left open where the match is weak. Only part of the rows carry a size: once, few, many, or a class if the clone is expanded.

TRBV7-3	NA	TRBJ2-1	TRBD2	TGTGCCAGCAGCTACGTTGGGACTAGTGGCAATGAGCAGTTCTTC	CASSYVGTSGNEQFF
TRBV20-1	NA	TRBJ2-1	NA	TGCAGTGCTAGATACGGCCTAGCGTCTTACAATGAGCAGTTCTTC	CSARYGLASYNEQFF
TRBV7-9	NA	TRBJ2-1	TRBD2	TGTGCCAGCAGCTTATCTACTAGCGATGAGCAGTTCTTC	CASSLSTSDEQFF
TRBV4-2	NA	TRBJ2-1	NA	TGTGCCAGCAGCCAACCCCCCACCAATGAGCAGTTCTTC	CASSQPPTNEQFF
TRBV20-1	NA	TRBJ2-7	TRBD2	TGCAGTGCTGCGAATCGACTAGCGGGAGGACCCTCGTTTTACGAGCAGTACTTC	CSAANRLAGGPSFYEQYF
TRBV9	few	TRBJ2-3	TRBD1	TGTGCCAGCAGCCCGGGACAGAAGCCCACAGATACGCAGTATTTT	CASSPGQKPTDTQYF
TRBV3-1	many	TRBJ1-1	TRBD1	TGTGCCAGCAGCCCGAGACAGGGGGCAGGGACTGAAGCTTTCTTT	CASSPRQGAGTEAFF
TRBV7-9	NA	TRBJ2-5	NA	TGTGCCAGCAGTTACCCCGGGTCCGGTGAGACCCAGTACTTC	CASSYPGSGETQYF
TRBV29-1	NA	TRBJ1-2	TRBD1	TGCAGCGTTGGGGGGACAGAAATGACTAACTATGGCTACACCTTC	CSVGGTEMTNYGYTF
TRBV3-1	NA	TRBJ2-3	NA	TGTGCCAGCAGCCAGGGTCTAGGGGTGTTCACAGATACGCAGTATTTT	CASSQGLGVFTDTQYF
TRBV5-1	few	TRBJ2-1	TRBD2	TGCGCCAGCAGCTGGGGGACTAGCGGGAGAGTATCCTACAATGAGCAGTTCTTC	CASSWGTSGRVSYNEQFF
TRBV5-1	many	TRBJ2-6	NA	TGCGCCAGCAGCTTGAAGGGGCCTGGGGCCAACGTCCTGACTTTC	CASSLKGPGANVLTF
TRBV6-2/TRBV6-3	NA	TRBJ1-1	NA	TGTGCCAGCAGCCACGAGGACAGAATGAACACTGAAGCTTTCTTT	CASSHEDRMNTEAFF
TRBV20-1	few	TRBJ2-1	TRBD1	TGCAGTGGACCGGGACAGGGAAATGAGCAGTTCTTC	CSGPGQGNEQFF
TRBV3-1	few	TRBJ2-3	NA	TGTGCCAGCAGCCAAGTCTTACCCGCAGGGCTGGGTAGCACAGATACGCAGTATTTT	CASSQVLPAGLGSTDTQYF
TRBV5-1	many	TRBJ2-3	TRBD2	TGCGCCAGCAGCCTCAGCGGGGGCTCCACAGATACGCAGTATTTT	CASSLSGGSTDTQYF
TRBV12-3/TRBV12-4	many	TRBJ1-4	NA	TGTGCCAGCAGTTTAGTCCGGGATACAACTAATGAAAAACTGTTTTTT	CASSLVRDTTNEKLFF